This T cell receptor (beta chain) emerged from a study of cytomegalovirus exposure and HLA in healthy donors. The assay was immunoSEQ multiplex PCR, and TCRdb's table has in-frame clones only and misses some. The table includes more than 120,000 clones, roughly 89% detected once. V gave up 0 bases and J gave up 10 bases, with 16 bases separating them. This CDR3 spans 16 amino acids. The germline V gene encodes CDR1 MGHRA and CDR2 YSYEKL. The V call is TRBV4-1, the J call TRBJ1-6, with D tentatively TRBD1 (6 bases). This TCR came from a man aged 18 to 30 in good health and CMV-seropositive. The sample taken for sequencing was PBMCs. CDR3 DNA: TGCGCCAGCAGCCAAGACTGGGACAACGTCGGATCACCCCTCCACTTT. Its translation is CASSQDWDNVGSPLHF.